The TCR beta chain described here comes from a study of blood T cell repertoires in COVID-19. Study context: The analysed material was cDNA or gDNA that came from T cells, B-cell-depleted T cells, or PBMCs.

The assay was immunoSEQ multiplex PCR, and TCRdb's table has in-frame clones only and misses some. The table lists about 210,000 clones, roughly 80% of them singletons. The CDR3 covers 14 residues. J gave up 9 bases and V 3 bases, and 5 bases lay outside the gene matches. Germline lookup yields CDR1 GTSNPN and CDR2 SVGIG (reference sequence). The source material was peripheral blood. The TCR sequence derives from a woman in her sixties or seventies with COVID-19, enrolled during active disease. The chain combines TRBV30 with TRBJ1-6; 10 bases are a match to TRBD1. The CDR3 loop is CAWRQRTGGSPLHF. CDR3 bases: TGTGCCTGGAGACAACGGACAGGGGGTTCACCCCTCCACTTT.